The 29 T cell receptor beta chains below were found in one sample sequenced in a study of graft-versus-host responses after intestinal transplantation. The data were produced by immunoSEQ multiplex PCR, yet TCRdb's version contains in-frame clones alone and is incomplete. The table includes about 90,000 clones, about 94% detected once. No antigens are known for them. Sequencing used unstimulated CD4+ T cells sorted from spleen or lymph node cells, obtained before transplant. These receptors were taken from a human donor who was the organ donor for an intestinal transplant.

The V call is TRBV5-1, the J call TRBJ2-5; 16 bases map to TRBD2. CDR3 size: 17 residues. V trimming: 3 bases; J trimming: 4 bases; junction bases outside the gene matches: 6. Germline CDR1 reads SGHRS; CDR2 reads YFSETQ. In DNA form, the CDR3 reads TGCGCCAGCAGCTCGGGACTAGCGGGGGGGCCCGCAGAGACCCAGTACTTC. It codes for CASSSGLAGGPAETQYF.

The table lists this clone with a few counts. This chain uses TRBV6-6 with TRBJ1-3, with 7 bases matching TRBD1. The CDR3 covers 14 residues. Germline CDR1 reads MNHNY; CDR2 reads SVGAGI (reference sequence). V lost 4 bases and J lost 2; bases outside the gene matches: 2. In nucleotides, the CDR3 is TGTGCCAGCAGTTTACAGGGGCCTGGAAACACCATATATTTT. Translated, it gives CASSLQGPGNTIYF.

CDR3 in amino acids: CASSRNRGLDTEAFF. DNA of the CDR3: TGTGCCAGCAGTCGGAACAGGGGGCTGGACACTGAAGCTTTCTTT. The rearrangement uses TRBV6-5 and TRBJ1-1; the match to TRBD1 covers 9 bases. The length of the CDR3 is 15 residues. From germline, CDR1 is MNHEY and CDR2 SVGAGI. With 5 bases clipped from V and 3 bases from J, the junction kept 7 bases outside the gene matches.

This clone was counted between two and nine times. The V call is TRBV5-1, the J call TRBJ2-2; either TRBD1 or TRBD2 may fit D (5 bases each). CDR1 SGHRS and CDR2 YFSETQ come from the germline V gene. With 4 bases removed from V and 8 bases from J, the gap between germline ends came to 12 bases. The CDR3 has 13 residues. As DNA, the CDR3 is TGCGCCAGCAGCATTGGGGGACCGGGGGAGCTGTTTTTT. It specifies CASSIGGPGELFF.

This chain connects TRBV19 to TRBJ2-6; D ambiguous. Trimming stripped 7 bases from V and 0 bases from J, with 19 bases between. CDR3 length: 18 residues. CDR1 LNHDA and CDR2 SQIVND come from the germline V gene (reference sequence). This CDR3 is CASTPRTSLVSGANVLTF. CDR3 coding DNA: TGTGCCAGTACCCCACGGACGTCACTGGTCTCTGGGGCCAACGTCCTGACTTTC.

CDR3 in DNA: TGTGCCAGCAGAGGACGGCCCAAAGTCCCCTCTCAATGGCCCCAGCATTTT. This translates into CASRGRPKVPSQWPQHF. The chain carries TRBV25-1 and TRBJ1-5; D unclear. The germline gives CDR1 MGHDK, CDR2 SYGVNS. V was shortened by 6 bases and J by 9 bases, with 27 bases between the two germline ends. The CDR3 spans 17 residues.

The table lists this clone with a count of one. The chain joins TRBV28 to TRBJ1-5, with 7 positions matching TRBD1. J lost 6 bases, V lost 10 bases, and 12 bases had no gene match. The germline CDR1 and CDR2 sequences are MDHEN and SYDVKM. This CDR3 is built from 14 residues. The CDR3 region is CATPGTVRGQPQHF. CDR3 coding DNA: TGTGCCACCCCGGGGACAGTTAGGGGTCAGCCCCAGCATTTT.

The gene calls are TRBV7-3 and TRBJ1-6; unclear D gene. Germline lookup yields CDR1 SGHTA and CDR2 FQGTGA. The CDR3 has 17 residues. Trimming left V 4 bases short and J 0 bases short, with 13 bases between. The CDR3 region has the DNA TGTGCCAGCAGCTCACGGACGGAGAGCTCCTATAATTCACCCCTCCACTTT. It specifies CASSSRTESSYNSPLHF. Full variable domain (rest looked up from reference TRBV7-3 and TRBJ1-6): GAGVSQTPSNKVTEKGKYVELRCDPISGHTALYWYRQSLGQGPEFLIYFQGTGAADDSGLPNDRFFAVRPEGSVSTLKIQRTERGDSAVYLCASSSRTESSYNSPLHFGNGTRLTVT.

V usage is TRBV5-1 and J usage is TRBJ1-2; D is possibly TRBD1 (5 bases). This CDR3 comprises 15 residues. Germline V gene lookup returns CDR1 SGHRS and CDR2 YFSETQ. Trimming removed 3 bases from V and 0 bases from J, with 12 bases in between. The CDR3 DNA is TGCGCCAGCAGCTGGGGTGGGGGTGCTAACTATGGCTACACCTTC. Encoded protein: CASSWGGGANYGYTF.

This chain connects TRBV6-5 to TRBJ1-1; D is undetermined. Germline V lookup: CDR1 MNHEY, CDR2 SVGAGI. The CDR3 is 11 amino acids. V lost 8 bases to trimming and J lost 1 base, with 5 bases between them. The CDR3 coding sequence is TGTGCCAGCTGGGGGAACACTGAAGCTTTCTTT. Translated: CASWGNTEAFF.

The J gene is TRBJ1-5, the V gene TRBV28, with D possibly matching TRBD1 (5 bases). CDR1 is MDHEN, CDR2 SYDVKM, per germline. V lost 3 bases and J 4 bases, leaving 10 bases between the germline ends. CDR3 size: 14 residues. The CDR3 here is CASSFWDLNQPQHF. DNA of the CDR3: TGTGCCAGCAGTTTCTGGGACCTTAATCAGCCCCAGCATTTT.

The V gene is TRBV5-6, the J gene TRBJ1-2; perhaps TRBD1 as D (5 bases). The V end lost 4 bases, the J end lost 0 bases, and 10 bases lay between the germline ends. Germline CDR1 SGHDT, CDR2 YYEEEE. The CDR3 contains 14 residues. The CDR3 region is CASSPLDTNYGYTF. In DNA, the CDR3 is TGTGCCAGCAGCCCATTGGACACTAACTATGGCTACACCTTC.

V gene TRBV28 combines with J gene TRBJ2-3; perhaps TRBD1 as D (6 bases). The V and J ends lost 1 base and 1 base respectively, with 6 bases between them. Germline V lookup: CDR1 MDHEN, CDR2 SYDVKM. The CDR3 is made up of 14 amino acids. CDR3 bases: TGTGCCAGCAGTTTATCAGGGGGCACAGATACGCAGTATTTT. Its protein product is CASSLSGGTDTQYF.

The chain recombines TRBV5-1 with TRBJ1-5; D unclear. The CDR3 is 14 amino acids. V dropped 0 bases and J dropped 3 bases, with 7 bases sitting between them. CDR1 SGHRS and CDR2 YFSETQ come from the germline V gene. The CDR3 loop is CASSLGADNQPQHF. CDR3 nucleotides: TGCGCCAGCAGCTTGGGCGCGGACAATCAGCCCCAGCATTTT.

To note about this clone: The junction differs from germline at one of its ends, possibly a read error. This chain links TRBV18 with TRBJ2-5; no firm D call. Germline CDR1 and CDR2: KGHSH and LQKENI. The CDR3 covers 17 residues. CDR3 nucleotides: TGTGCCAGCTCCACGTATCAGTATCGCCCCCCCCAAGAGGCCCAGTACTTC. Amino acid sequence: CASSTYQYRPPQEAQYF.

The chain has TRBV14 and TRBJ1-3; TRBD1 matches 7 bases. J was trimmed by 3 bases and V by 9 bases; bases with no gene match: 2. The CDR3 runs 12 residues. Looked up from germline, CDR1 is SGHDN and CDR2 is FVKESK. CDR3 bases: TGTGCCAGTCGACAGGGTGGAAACACCATATATTTT. It translates to CASRQGGNTIYF.

V and J are TRBV7-9 and TRBJ2-7; no clear D gene. V lost 6 bases to trimming and J lost 4 bases, with 16 bases between them. The CDR3 loop spans 14 amino acids. Germline CDR1 reads SEHNR; CDR2 reads FQNEAQ (reference sequence). CDR3 coding DNA: TGTGCCAGCAGTCCCCCATCTCGGCCGTACGAGCAGTACTTC. Amino acids: CASSPPSRPYEQYF.

The rearrangement joins TRBV28 to TRBJ2-7; D perhaps matches TRBD2 (8 bases). CDR3 size: 15 residues. Germline CDR1 reads MDHEN; CDR2 reads SYDVKM. The germline V and J ends were trimmed by 8 bases and 3 bases, with 20 bases remaining between them. The CDR3 DNA follows: TGTGCCAGCCTCTCGGGGGGGACAGAGAACTACGAGCAGTACTTC. It encodes CASLSGGTENYEQYF.

The rearrangement links TRBV7-3 to TRBJ2-2, with no clear D. CDR3 length: 14 amino acids. V was clipped by 6 bases and J by 0 bases, with 8 bases between them. Germline-derived CDR1 and CDR2 are SGHTA and FQGTGA. This CDR3 is CASRETSNTGELFF. The CDR3 nucleotides read TGTGCCAGCAGGGAGACATCGAACACCGGGGAGCTGTTTTTT.

Here the CDR3 DNA reads TGCGCCAGCAGCTGGGACAGAGCGAACACTGAAGCTTTCTTT. Protein product: CASSWDRANTEAFF. This chain uses TRBV5-1 with TRBJ1-1; TRBD1 agrees at 7 bases. This CDR3 contains 14 residues. The V and J ends lost 3 bases and 1 base, in that order; junction bases with no gene match: 3. From germline, CDR1 is SGHRS and CDR2 YFSETQ.

The chain links TRBV5-4 to TRBJ1-2; unclear D gene. CDR3 length: 12 residues. Germline V gene data show CDR1 as SGHNT and CDR2 as YYREEE (reference sequence). The V end was cut by 1 base, the J end by 11 bases, with 12 bases between. CDR3: CASSLSTSSYTF. CDR3 nucleotides: TGTGCCAGCAGCTTGTCTACAAGCAGTTACACCTTC.

V is TRBV14 and J is TRBJ1-4; D is unresolved. This CDR3 has 17 residues. In germline, CDR1 is SGHDN, CDR2 FVKESK. V was pared by 0 bases and J by 3 bases, with 14 bases between. The DNA of the CDR3 is TGTGCCAGCAGCCAAGATATTGTGTGGTTTCCTAATGAAAAACTGTTTTTT. Residues: CASSQDIVWFPNEKLFF.

V usage is TRBV5-6 and J usage is TRBJ1-1; D unclear. The germline gives CDR1 SGHDT, CDR2 YYEEEE. V gave up 1 base and J gave up 5 bases, with 9 bases separating them. This CDR3 is built from 13 residues. The CDR3 protein is CASSLRPETEAFF. Here the CDR3 DNA reads TGTGCCAGCAGCTTGAGGCCGGAGACTGAAGCTTTCTTT.

J is TRBJ2-7 and V is TRBV29-1; tentatively, D is TRBD1 (5 bases). The length of the CDR3 is 14 residues. The germline V gene has CDR1 SQVTM and CDR2 ANQGSEA. V lost 7 bases, J lost 2 bases, and 18 bases lay in between. CDR3 residues: CSARPQGATYEQYF. The DNA for the CDR3 is TGCAGCGCCAGACCCCAAGGGGCTACCTACGAGCAGTACTTC.

V usage is TRBV30 and J usage is TRBJ1-5; TRBD1 matches at 8 bases. Germline CDR1 and CDR2: GTSNPN and SVGIG (reference sequence). The V segment lost 4 bases and the J segment 4 bases; nucleotides outside the gene matches: 15. The CDR3 totals 17 residues. The CDR3 is CAWTRGPGTGGNQPQHF. For the CDR3, the DNA is TGTGCCTGGACCCGGGGCCCGGGGACAGGTGGAAATCAGCCCCAGCATTTT.

The rearrangement joins TRBV5-1 to TRBJ2-3; 7 bases agree with TRBD2. Germline CDR1 reads SGHRS; CDR2 reads YFSETQ. The CDR3 extends over 14 amino acids. With V trimmed by 4 bases and J by 5 bases, 7 bases remained unmatched. DNA of the CDR3: TGCGCCAGCAGCCTTAGCGGGTTTGAAGATACGCAGTATTTT. Its translation is CASSLSGFEDTQYF.

As concerns this clone: At one end the junction does not follow the germline gene, possibly because of a read error. The rearrangement joins TRBV7-3 to TRBJ1-1, with D tentatively TRBD1 (5 bases). Germline V CDR1 and CDR2: SGHTA, FQGTGA. The CDR3 spans 16 residues. The CDR3 DNA follows: TGTGCCGGCAGCTTTGGACGCCTGCAGGGGAACACTGAAGCTTTCTTT. It codes for CAGSFGRLQGNTEAFF.

The chain joins TRBV7-2 to TRBJ1-1; D remains unclear. Germline V gene data show CDR1 as SGHTA and CDR2 as FQGNSA. The length of the CDR3 is 13 residues. Between the trimmed V and J ends, which lost 2 bases and 7 bases, there was a span of 11 bases. CDR3 protein: CASSLLMADEAFF. CDR3 nucleotides: TGTGCCAGCAGCTTATTGATGGCCGATGAAGCTTTCTTT.

V usage is TRBV28 and J usage is TRBJ1-1; the D gene is possibly TRBD1 (5 bases). With 3 bases removed from V and 0 bases from J, the gap between germline ends came to 29 bases. Germline V gene sequence: CDR1 MDHEN, CDR2 SYDVKM. The CDR3 loop spans 21 amino acids. Here the CDR3 DNA reads TGTGCCAGCAGTTTGGGACTCGTCGATATACTTTCTGGGAAGATGAACACTGAAGCTTTCTTT. This encodes CASSLGLVDILSGKMNTEAFF.